The 2 T cell receptor beta chains below were found in one sample sequenced in a study of T cell responses to AZD1222 COVID-19 vaccine. Only in-frame clones appear in the TCRdb table, and some are missing; sequencing was by immunoSEQ multiplex PCR. In the table there are 110,000 to 150,000 clones, approximately 90% of which are singletons. Sequenced material: peripheral blood, taken on day 0 of AZD1222 vaccination. Receptors originate from an adult in good health.

The V gene is TRBV7-9, the J gene TRBJ2-5, with 9 bases fitting TRBD1. The V gene end was trimmed by 5 bases and the J gene end by 5 bases; junction bases not matched to a gene: 9. Germline V gene data show CDR1 as SEHNR and CDR2 as FQNEAQ (reference sequence). The CDR3 length is 15 residues. CDR3 residues: CASSRTGAMGETQYF. Written as DNA, the CDR3 is TGTGCCAGCAGCCGGACAGGGGCTATGGGGGAGACCCAGTACTTC. The whole variable domain, remainder taken from reference TRBV7-9 and TRBJ2-5, is DTGVSQNPRHKITKRGQNVTFRCDPISEHNRLYWYRQTLGQGPEFLTYFQNEAQLEKSRLLSDRFSAERPKGSFSTLEIQRTEQGDSAMYLCASSRTGAMGETQYFGPGTRLLVL.

As to this clone: The sample holds other DNA sequences that translate to the same CDR3. The J gene is TRBJ2-7, the V gene TRBV30; a weak D match, TRBD2 (6 bases). The CDR3 totals 12 residues. CDR1 is GTSNPN and CDR2 is SVGIG in the germline V gene (reference sequence). The V end lost 2 bases, the J end lost 2 bases, and 7 bases lay between the germline ends. In DNA form, the CDR3 reads TGTGCCTGGAGTTCGGGGGCCTACGAGCAGTACTTC. This codes for CAWSSGAYEQYF.